Listed below are T cell receptor beta chains from one sample, sequenced in a study of blood T cell repertoires in COVID-19. The data were produced by immunoSEQ multiplex PCR, yet TCRdb's version contains in-frame clones alone and is incomplete. The table shows fewer than 200,000 clones, with approximately 80% occurring only once. Sequencing was done on a sample of PBMCs or T cells enriched from blood (not recorded which). The source is a man in his fifties who had recovered from COVID-19. Both conserved end residues are part of each CDR3. Each record gives: CDR3 protein, CDR3 DNA, J gene, D gene, V gene, clone size. A D gene is named only where the DNA matches it firmly. The listing skips clone size in some rows; elsewhere it reads once, few, many or a size class.

CASNTQGEANYGYTF | TGTGCCAGCAATACACAGGGGGAGGCTAACTATGGCTACACCTTC | TRBJ1-2 | TRBD1 | TRBV6-5 | .
CASSQEPAGALLNTGELFF | TGTGCCAGCAGCCAGGAACCAGCGGGGGCCCTACTGAACACCGGGGAGCTGTTTTTT | TRBJ2-2 | TRBD2 | TRBV14 | .
CASSDWGTPNTEAFF | TGTGCCAGCAGTGATTGGGGGACACCAAACACTGAAGCTTTCTTT | TRBJ1-1 | . | TRBV2 | .
CASSLRTGDQPQHF | TGTGCCAGCAGCCTGCGGACAGGGGATCAGCCCCAGCATTTT | TRBJ1-5 | TRBD1 | TRBV6-4 | .
CASSLAGEVVYEQYF | TGTGCCAGCAGCTTAGCGGGAGAGGTAGTCTACGAGCAGTACTTC | TRBJ2-7 | . | TRBV7-9 | once
CASRGQGWEKAFF | TGTGCCAGCAGAGGACAGGGGTGGGAAAAAGCTTTCTTT | TRBJ1-1 | TRBD1 | TRBV6-5 | .
CASSGPGLAGGLEQFF | TGTGCCAGTAGTGGGCCAGGACTAGCGGGGGGCCTAGAGCAGTTCTTC | TRBJ2-1 | TRBD2 | TRBV19 | .
CASSGDRGSGNQPQHF | TGTGCCAGCAGTGGGGACAGGGGGTCGGGCAATCAGCCCCAGCATTTT | TRBJ1-5 | TRBD1 | TRBV6-1 | .
CASSKRQGLEAFF | TGTGCCAGCAGCAAAAGACAGGGGCTTGAAGCTTTCTTT | TRBJ1-1 | TRBD1 | TRBV5-8 | .
CASSMKGAGYGYTF | TGTGCCAGTAGTATGAAGGGGGCAGGCTATGGCTACACCTTC | TRBJ1-2 | TRBD1 | TRBV19 | .
CASSSLRETQYF | TGTGCCAGCAGCTCCCTGAGGGAGACCCAGTACTTC | TRBJ2-5 | . | TRBV5-8 | .
CASSQLAGAYEQYF | TGTGCCAGCAGCCAACTAGCGGGGGCCTACGAGCAGTACTTC | TRBJ2-7 | TRBD2 | TRBV3-1/TRBV3-2 | .
CASSETGARGETQYF | TGTGCCAGCAGTGAAACAGGGGCGAGGGGAGAGACCCAGTACTTC | TRBJ2-5 | TRBD1 | TRBV2 | .
CASSVGAQPQHF | TGTGCCAGCAGCGTGGGGGCCCAGCCCCAGCATTTT | TRBJ1-5 | . | TRBV6-5 | .
CARSAAPPGDEKLFF | TGTGCCAGAAGCGCCGCCCCCCCCGGAGATGAAAAACTGTTTTTT | TRBJ1-4 | . | TRBV5-3 | .
CASSDQGVVNQPQHF | TGTGCCAGCAGTGACCAGGGGGTTGTCAATCAGCCCCAGCATTTT | TRBJ1-5 | TRBD1 | TRBV2 | .
CAWSGRQGIFYEQYF | TGTGCTTGGAGCGGGAGACAGGGGATCTTCTACGAGCAGTACTTC | TRBJ2-7 | . | TRBV30 | .
CASSPRLAGLADTQYF | TGTGCCAGCAGCCCCCGACTAGCGGGGTTAGCAGATACGCAGTATTTT | TRBJ2-3 | TRBD2 | TRBV3-1/TRBV3-2 | .
CASRELNSPLHF | TGTGCCAGCAGGGAGCTCAATTCACCCCTCCACTTT | TRBJ1-6 | . | TRBV12-3/TRBV12-4 | .
CASSVQVSNEKLFF | TGTGCCAGCAGCGTACAGGTTTCTAATGAAAAACTGTTTTTT | TRBJ1-4 | . | TRBV7-8 | .
CASSLGGTGIYEQYF | TGTGCCAGCAGTTTAGGAGGGACAGGGATCTACGAGCAGTACTTC | TRBJ2-7 | TRBD1 | TRBV6-5 | .
CASTVQPNTGELFF | TGCGCCAGCACAGTACAGCCGAACACCGGGGAGCTGTTTTTT | TRBJ2-2 | . | TRBV10-1 | .
CASSLRGQGARGTEAFF | TGTGCCAGCAGCTTGAGGGGACAGGGGGCTCGAGGCACTGAAGCTTTCTTT | TRBJ1-1 | TRBD1 | TRBV5-5 | .
CAWNGLAGANTGELFF | TGTGCCTGGAATGGACTAGCGGGGGCGAACACCGGGGAGCTGTTTTTT | TRBJ2-2 | TRBD2 | TRBV30 | .
CASSFRREASPLHF | TGTGCCAGCAGTTTTAGGAGGGAGGCTTCACCCCTCCACTTT | TRBJ1-6 | . | TRBV28 | .
CASSPERGLSPLHF | TGTGCCAGCTCACCGGAAAGGGGCCTCTCACCCCTCCACTTT | TRBJ1-6 | . | TRBV18 | .
CASSLSPGALHGYTF | TGTGCCAGCAGTTTATCACCAGGGGCGCTTCATGGCTACACCTTC | TRBJ1-2 | . | TRBV28 | .
CASSLAGLAGAEEQFF | TGCGCCAGCAGCTTGGCGGGGCTAGCGGGGGCCGAGGAGCAGTTCTTC | TRBJ2-1 | TRBD2 | TRBV5-1 | few
CASSQDRLAGPNEQFF | TGTGCCAGCAGCCAAGATCGGCTAGCGGGTCCTAATGAGCAGTTCTTC | TRBJ2-1 | TRBD2 | TRBV3-1/TRBV3-2 | .
CASSSNEKLFF | TGCGCCAGCAGCAGCAATGAAAAACTGTTTTTT | TRBJ1-4 | . | TRBV5-1 | .
CASSGTGHEQYF | TGTGCCAGCAGTGGGACAGGGCACGAGCAGTACTTC | TRBJ2-7 | TRBD1 | TRBV12-3/TRBV12-4 | .
CASSPGTASGEQYF | TGTGCCAGCAGCCCCGGGACAGCGTCCGGCGAGCAGTACTTC | TRBJ2-7 | TRBD1 | TRBV6-2/TRBV6-3 | .
CASGLHSNLLKGGREESNTEAFF | TGTGCTAGTGGTTTGCACTCGAACCTCCTTAAGGGAGGCAGAGAAGAGAGTAACACTGAAGCTTTCTTT | TRBJ1-1 | . | TRBV12-5 | .
CASSLAGTGAYGYTF | TGTGCCAGCAGCTTAGCTGGGACAGGGGCCTATGGCTACACCTTC | TRBJ1-2 | TRBD1 | TRBV7-8 | .
CASSQKAAGPFLCEQFF | TGCGCCAGCAGTCAGAAGGCAGCGGGGCCTTTTCTTTGTGAGCAGTTCTTC | TRBJ2-1 | TRBD2 | TRBV23-1 | .
CASGLSGNTIYF | TGTGCCAGCGGACTATCTGGAAACACCATATATTTT | TRBJ1-3 | . | TRBV2 | .
CASSLPRSVQGNGYTF | TGTGCCAGCAGCTTGCCACGGAGTGTGCAGGGGAATGGCTACACCTTC | TRBJ1-2 | . | TRBV5-4 | .
CASSSTVNTEAFF | TGTGCCAGCAGCTCCACAGTGAACACTGAAGCTTTCTTT | TRBJ1-1 | . | TRBV7-9 | .
CASSPWAGGYTF | TGTGCCAGCAGCCCCTGGGCAGGCGGCTACACCTTC | TRBJ1-2 | . | TRBV3-1/TRBV3-2 | .
CASSSTGGADYGYTF | TGTGCCAGCAGCTCAACAGGGGGCGCGGACTATGGCTACACCTTC | TRBJ1-2 | TRBD1 | TRBV7-9 | .
CASSRQGAATEAFF | TGTGCCAGCAGTCGACAGGGGGCTGCCACTGAAGCTTTCTTT | TRBJ1-1 | TRBD1 | TRBV2 | .
CASSKGPGNTIYF | TGTGCCAGTTCGAAGGGGCCTGGAAACACCATATATTTT | TRBJ1-3 | . | TRBV19 | .
CASSFSSTGRETQYF | TGTGCCAGCAGCTTTAGCTCTACGGGTCGAGAGACCCAGTACTTC | TRBJ2-5 | . | TRBV5-6 | .
CASSPSAGGSGNTIYF | TGTGCCAGCTCACCATCGGCAGGGGGCAGTGGAAACACCATATATTTT | TRBJ1-3 | TRBD1 | TRBV18 | .
CASSFEANYGYTF | TGTGCCAGCAGCTTTGAGGCGAACTATGGCTACACCTTC | TRBJ1-2 | . | TRBV7-3 | .
CASRPRGGNQPQHF | TGTGCCAGCAGGCCCCGGGGGGGCAATCAGCCCCAGCATTTT | TRBJ1-5 | . | TRBV7-2 | .
CASSQGDSVGEKLFF | TGTGCCAGCAGCCAAGGGGACTCGGTCGGTGAAAAACTGTTTTTT | TRBJ1-4 | . | TRBV3-1/TRBV3-2 | .
CASSARQGARQPQHF | TGTGCCAGCAGTGCTCGGCAGGGGGCAAGGCAGCCCCAGCATTTT | TRBJ1-5 | TRBD1 | TRBV7-6 | .
CASSQELDRGRNYGYTF | TGTGCCAGCAGCCAAGAGTTGGACAGGGGGCGAAACTATGGCTACACCTTC | TRBJ1-2 | TRBD1 | TRBV3-1/TRBV3-2 | few
CASRPAGQETQYF | TGTGCCAGCCGTCCAGCGGGGCAGGAGACCCAGTACTTC | TRBJ2-5 | TRBD2 | TRBV6-5 | .
CASSVLSLAGAHEQYF | TGTGCCAGCAGCGTATTGAGCTTGGCGGGGGCCCACGAGCAGTACTTC | TRBJ2-7 | . | TRBV9 | .
CASIGGQGAYGYTF | TGTGCCAGCATTGGGGGACAGGGAGCCTATGGCTACACCTTC | TRBJ1-2 | TRBD1 | TRBV2 | .
CASSLGQGFDQPQHF | TGCGCCAGCAGCTTGGGTCAGGGGTTCGATCAGCCCCAGCATTTT | TRBJ1-5 | . | TRBV5-1 | .
CASRFERGSYNEQFF | TGCGCCAGCAGGTTTGAGCGGGGGTCCTACAATGAGCAGTTCTTC | TRBJ2-1 | TRBD2 | TRBV5-1 | .
CASSEWLNTEAFF | TGTGCCAGCAGTGAGTGGCTGAACACTGAAGCTTTCTTT | TRBJ1-1 | . | TRBV6-1 | .
CASSLTPGANVLTF | TGCGCCAGCAGCTTAACTCCTGGGGCCAACGTCCTGACTTTC | TRBJ2-6 | . | TRBV5-1 | .
CASSLDRANYGYTF | TGTGCCAGCAGCCTGGACAGGGCGAACTATGGCTACACCTTC | TRBJ1-2 | TRBD1 | TRBV5-4 | .
CASSRTGNPYEQYF | TGTGCCAGCAGCCGGACAGGGAACCCCTACGAGCAGTACTTC | TRBJ2-7 | TRBD1 | TRBV14 | once
CASSITWDRGGGPQHF | TGTGCCAGTAGTATAACTTGGGACAGAGGTGGAGGGCCCCAGCATTTT | TRBJ1-5 | TRBD1 | TRBV19 | .